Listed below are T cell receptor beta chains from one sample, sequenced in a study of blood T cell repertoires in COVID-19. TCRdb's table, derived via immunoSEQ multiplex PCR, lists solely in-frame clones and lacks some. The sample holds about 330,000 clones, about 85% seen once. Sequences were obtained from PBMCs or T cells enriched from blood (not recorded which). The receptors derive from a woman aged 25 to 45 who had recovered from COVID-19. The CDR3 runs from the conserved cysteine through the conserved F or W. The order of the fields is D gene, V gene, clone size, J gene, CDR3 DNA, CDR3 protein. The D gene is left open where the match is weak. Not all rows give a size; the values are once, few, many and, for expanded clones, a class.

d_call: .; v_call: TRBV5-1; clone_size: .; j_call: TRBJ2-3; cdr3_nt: TGCGCCAGCAAGAGAGAATCAGATACGCAGTATTTT; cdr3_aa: CASKRESDTQYF
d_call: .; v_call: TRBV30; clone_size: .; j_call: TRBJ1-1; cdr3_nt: TGTGCCTGGAGTAGTAGAGCACTAAAAACTGAAGCTTTCTTT; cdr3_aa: CAWSSRALKTEAFF
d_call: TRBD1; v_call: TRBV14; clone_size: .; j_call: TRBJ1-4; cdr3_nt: TGTGCCAGCAGTCGAAGACAGGGGGGTGAAAAACTGTTTTTT; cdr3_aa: CASSRRQGGEKLFF
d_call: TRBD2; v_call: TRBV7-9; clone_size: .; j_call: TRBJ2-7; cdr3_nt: TGTGCCAGCAGGCGGGGGGGATCCGACGAGCAGTACTTC; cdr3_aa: CASRRGGSDEQYF
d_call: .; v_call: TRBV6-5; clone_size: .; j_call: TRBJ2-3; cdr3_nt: TGTGCCAGCAGCGCCCCGGGAAGCACAGATACGCAGTATTTT; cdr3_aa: CASSAPGSTDTQYF
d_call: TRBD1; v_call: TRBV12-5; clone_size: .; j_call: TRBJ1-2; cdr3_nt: TGTGCTAGTGGCCCCAACAGGGGCCCGGACACCTTC; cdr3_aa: CASGPNRGPDTF
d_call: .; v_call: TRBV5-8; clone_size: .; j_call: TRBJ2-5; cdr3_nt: TGTGCCAGCAGCTTACTCAGGGGTTTGGAGACCCAGTACTTC; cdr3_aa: CASSLLRGLETQYF
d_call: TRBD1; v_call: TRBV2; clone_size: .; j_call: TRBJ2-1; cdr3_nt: TGTGCCAGCGCACCCCGGGACAGGGTCGTAAATGAGCAGTTCTTC; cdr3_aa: CASAPRDRVVNEQFF
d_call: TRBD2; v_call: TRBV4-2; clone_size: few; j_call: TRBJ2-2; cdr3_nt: TGTGCCAGCAGCCCCGGGACTAGCGAACTAAACACCGGGGAGCTGTTTTTT; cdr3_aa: CASSPGTSELNTGELFF
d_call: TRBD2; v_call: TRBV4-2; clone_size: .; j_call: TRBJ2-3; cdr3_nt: TGTGCCAGCAGCTCCCGTCTGGCGGGGGGGGCCCCAGATACGCAGTATTTT; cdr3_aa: CASSSRLAGGAPDTQYF
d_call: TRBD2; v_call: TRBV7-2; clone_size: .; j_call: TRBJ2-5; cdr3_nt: TGTGCCAGCAGCTTAGGGTTGGCGGGGGGGCTGGCAGAGACCCAGTACTTC; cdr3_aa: CASSLGLAGGLAETQYF
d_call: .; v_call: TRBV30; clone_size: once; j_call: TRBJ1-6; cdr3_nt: TGTGCCTGGAGTACGGATAATTCACCCCTCCACTTT; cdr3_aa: CAWSTDNSPLHF
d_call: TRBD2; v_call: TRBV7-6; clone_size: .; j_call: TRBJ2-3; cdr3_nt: TGTGCCAGCAGCTTGAGGGAGGGAGAAACAGATACGCAGTATTTT; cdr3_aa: CASSLREGETDTQYF
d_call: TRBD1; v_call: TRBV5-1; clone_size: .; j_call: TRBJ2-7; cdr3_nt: TGCGCCAGCAGCATCCGGACAGGGGGGAACTACGAGCAGTACTTC; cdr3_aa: CASSIRTGGNYEQYF
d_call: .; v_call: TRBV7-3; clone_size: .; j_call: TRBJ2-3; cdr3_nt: TGTGCCAGCAGCTTAAAGTTAAGTCTTACTAGCACAGATACGCAGTATTTT; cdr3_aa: CASSLKLSLTSTDTQYF
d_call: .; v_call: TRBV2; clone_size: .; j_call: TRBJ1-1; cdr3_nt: TGTGCCAGCAGTGAAGTGGGGGGCACTGAAGCTTTCTTT; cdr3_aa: CASSEVGGTEAFF
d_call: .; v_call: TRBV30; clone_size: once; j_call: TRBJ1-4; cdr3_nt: TGTGCCTGGAGTGTACTGGCGGCCCCTAATGAAAAACTGTTTTTT; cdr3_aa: CAWSVLAAPNEKLFF
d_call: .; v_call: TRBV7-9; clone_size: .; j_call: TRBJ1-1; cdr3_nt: TGTGCCAGCAGCTTAGGTCTGGCAGGCAGGACTGAAGCTTTCTTT; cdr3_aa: CASSLGLAGRTEAFF
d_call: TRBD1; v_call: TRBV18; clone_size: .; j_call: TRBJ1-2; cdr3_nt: TGTGCCAGCTCACCGACTAGGACAGGGGCTAACTATGGCTACACCTTC; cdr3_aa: CASSPTRTGANYGYTF
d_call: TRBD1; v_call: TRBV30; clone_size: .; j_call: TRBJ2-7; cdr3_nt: TGTGCCTGGAGCTCGATATCCGGGACAGCCTACGAGCAGTACTTC; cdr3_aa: CAWSSISGTAYEQYF
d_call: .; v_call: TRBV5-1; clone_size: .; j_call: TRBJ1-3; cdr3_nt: TGCGCCAGCAGCATCTGGACAGCCTTAGAGGGAAACACCATATATTTT; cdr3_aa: CASSIWTALEGNTIYF
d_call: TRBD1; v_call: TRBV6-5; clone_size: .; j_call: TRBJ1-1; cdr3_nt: TGTGCCAGCAAACGACAGGGTAGTACTGAAGCTTTCTTT; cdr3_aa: CASKRQGSTEAFF
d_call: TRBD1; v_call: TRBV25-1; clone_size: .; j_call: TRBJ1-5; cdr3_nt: TGTGCCAGCAGTGAAGGCAGGGGGAGCAATCAGCCCCAGCATTTT; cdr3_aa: CASSEGRGSNQPQHF
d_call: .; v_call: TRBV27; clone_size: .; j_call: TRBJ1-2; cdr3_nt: TGTGCCAGCAGCCCGGCACCTCTCGGGGGGTTGGGCTATGGCTACACCTTC; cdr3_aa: CASSPAPLGGLGYGYTF
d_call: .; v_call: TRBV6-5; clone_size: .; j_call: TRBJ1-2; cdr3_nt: TGTGCCAGCAGTTACTTGTCCGGGACACCCTATGGCTACACCTTC; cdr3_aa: CASSYLSGTPYGYTF
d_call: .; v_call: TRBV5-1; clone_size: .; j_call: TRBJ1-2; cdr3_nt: TGCGCCAGCAGCTTGAACGGGCAGGGGAATGGCTACACCTTC; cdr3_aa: CASSLNGQGNGYTF
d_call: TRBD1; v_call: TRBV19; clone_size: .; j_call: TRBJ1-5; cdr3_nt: TGTGCCAGTAGGAGACTAACAGGGGTCAATCAGCCCCAGCATTTT; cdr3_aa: CASRRLTGVNQPQHF
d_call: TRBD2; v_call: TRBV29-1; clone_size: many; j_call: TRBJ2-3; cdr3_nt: TGCAGCGGACAGACTAGCGGGGGACCAGATACGCAGTATTTT; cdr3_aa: CSGQTSGGPDTQYF
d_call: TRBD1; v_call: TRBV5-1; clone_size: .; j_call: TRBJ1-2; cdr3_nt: TGCGCCAGCATGGCTGGACAGGGCCACGGCTACACCTTC; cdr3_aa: CASMAGQGHGYTF
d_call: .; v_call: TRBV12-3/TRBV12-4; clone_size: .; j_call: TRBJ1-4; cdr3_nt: TGTGCCAGCAGTCCTGACAGGCCAGAAAAACTGTTTTTT; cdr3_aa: CASSPDRPEKLFF
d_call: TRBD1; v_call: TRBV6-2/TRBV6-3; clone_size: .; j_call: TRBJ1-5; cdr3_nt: TGTGCCAGCAGTTACTTTCTCCGCGGACAGGGATGGGGTCAGCCCCAGCATTTT; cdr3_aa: CASSYFLRGQGWGQPQHF
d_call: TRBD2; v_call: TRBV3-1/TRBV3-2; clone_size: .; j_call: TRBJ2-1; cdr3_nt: TGTGCCAGCAGCTCAACTAGCGGGGTAACCAGCTCCTACAATGAGCAGTTCTTC; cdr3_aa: CASSSTSGVTSSYNEQFF
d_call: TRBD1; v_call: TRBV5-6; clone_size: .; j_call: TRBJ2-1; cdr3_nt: TGTGCCAGCAGCTTCCGAGGGACAGGTGTCAATGAGCAGTTCTTC; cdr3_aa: CASSFRGTGVNEQFF
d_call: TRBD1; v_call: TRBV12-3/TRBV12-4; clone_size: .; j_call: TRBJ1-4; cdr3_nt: TGTGCCAGCAGCCACGACAGGGATGAAAAACTGTTTTTT; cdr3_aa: CASSHDRDEKLFF
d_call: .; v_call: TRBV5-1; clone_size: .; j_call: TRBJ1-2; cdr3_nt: TGCGCCAGCAGCTTGGCCAGGAACGACTATGGCTACACCTTC; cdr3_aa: CASSLARNDYGYTF
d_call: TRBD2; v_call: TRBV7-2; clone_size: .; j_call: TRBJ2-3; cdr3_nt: TGTGCCAGCAGCCACGGGGGGGCCCCTAGCACAGATACGCAGTATTTT; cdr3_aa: CASSHGGAPSTDTQYF
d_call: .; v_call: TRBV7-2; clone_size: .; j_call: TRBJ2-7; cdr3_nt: TGTGCCAGCAGCGAGAACGATGTCTACGAGCAGTACTTC; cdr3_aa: CASSENDVYEQYF
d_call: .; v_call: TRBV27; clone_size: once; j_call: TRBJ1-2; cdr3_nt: TGTGCCAGCAAAGTTTCCCTCGTCGGTGGCTACACCTTC; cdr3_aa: CASKVSLVGGYTF
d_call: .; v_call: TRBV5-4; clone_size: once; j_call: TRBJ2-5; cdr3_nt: TGTGCCAGCAGCTTGGGCCTAGCGATACAAGAGACCCAGTACTTC; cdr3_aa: CASSLGLAIQETQYF
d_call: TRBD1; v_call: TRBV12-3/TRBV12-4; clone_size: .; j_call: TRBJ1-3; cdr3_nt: TGTGCCAGCAGGCAACAGGGGGCAGGCACCATATATTTT; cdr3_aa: CASRQQGAGTIYF
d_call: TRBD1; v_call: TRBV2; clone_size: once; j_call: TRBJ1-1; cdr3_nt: TGTGCCAGCAGTGTCAGGGGGCTGGGGACTGAAGCTTTCTTT; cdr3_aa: CASSVRGLGTEAFF
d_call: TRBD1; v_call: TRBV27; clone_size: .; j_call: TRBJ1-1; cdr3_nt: TGTGCCAGCAGTTTATCGACAGGGGTGAACACTGAAGCTTTCTTT; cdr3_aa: CASSLSTGVNTEAFF
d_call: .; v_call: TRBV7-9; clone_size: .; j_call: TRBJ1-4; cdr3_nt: TGTGCCAGCAGACCCCGCTCAGGGGATAATGAAAAACTGTTTTTT; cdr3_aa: CASRPRSGDNEKLFF
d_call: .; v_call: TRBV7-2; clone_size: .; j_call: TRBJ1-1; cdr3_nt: TGTGCCAGCAGCCCCGCGGGGGACACTGAAGCTTTCTTT; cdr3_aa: CASSPAGDTEAFF
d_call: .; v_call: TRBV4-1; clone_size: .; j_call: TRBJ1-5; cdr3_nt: TGCGCCAGCAGCCAAGATGGCGACAGAAGCAATCAGCCCCAGCATTTT; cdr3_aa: CASSQDGDRSNQPQHF
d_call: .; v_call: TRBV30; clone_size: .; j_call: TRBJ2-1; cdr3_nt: TGTGCCTGGGGGGGACACCGCGGCAATGAGCAGTTCTTC; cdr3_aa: CAWGGHRGNEQFF
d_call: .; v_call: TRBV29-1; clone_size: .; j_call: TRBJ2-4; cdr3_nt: TGCAGCGTTGCTGGCAGGGGTAACATTCAGTACTTC; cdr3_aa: CSVAGRGNIQYF
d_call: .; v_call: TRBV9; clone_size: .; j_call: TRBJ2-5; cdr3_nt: TGTGCCAGCAGCGTAGTTGACAACCAAGAGACCCAGTACTTC; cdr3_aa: CASSVVDNQETQYF
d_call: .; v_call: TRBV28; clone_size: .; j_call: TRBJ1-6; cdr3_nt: TGTGCCAGCAGTTTATGGGGCAGTGAGAATAATTCACCCCTCCACTTT; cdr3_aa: CASSLWGSENNSPLHF
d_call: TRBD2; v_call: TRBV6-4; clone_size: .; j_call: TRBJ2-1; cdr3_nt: TGTGCCAGCCGCAGGACTAGCGGGGGGGTTGATGAGCAGTTCTTC; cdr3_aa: CASRRTSGGVDEQFF
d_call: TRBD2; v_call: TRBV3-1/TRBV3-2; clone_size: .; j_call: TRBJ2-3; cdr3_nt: TGTGCCAGCAGCCAAGAGGGGACTAGACTTAGCACAGATACGCAGTATTTT; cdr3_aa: CASSQEGTRLSTDTQYF
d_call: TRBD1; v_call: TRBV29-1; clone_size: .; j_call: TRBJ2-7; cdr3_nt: TGCAGCGTTGAAGCAGGGGGTCGGTCCTACGAGCAGTACTTC; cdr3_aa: CSVEAGGRSYEQYF